One TCR beta chain is described in this entry. This record comes from a study of blood T cell repertoires in COVID-19. The overall study: Some COVID-19 samples were acute and others convalescent; all came from the United States, Italy and Spain. Sample material is recorded as cDNA or gDNA derived from T cells, B-cell-depleted T cells, or PBMCs.

The method was immunoSEQ multiplex PCR; TCRdb's version includes in-frame clones alone and lacks a portion of them. There are around 170,000 clones in the sample; about 88% occur only once, and approximately 6.5% lies in the top ten. Participants spanned ages about 18 to 90 years and resided in roughly 26 US areas. Assignments of participants to cohorts depended upon their own reported clinical history. The clonotype was recovered from a woman in her fifties or sixties who had recovered from COVID-19. The sample comprised PBMCs or T cells enriched from blood (not recorded which).

The CDR3 sequence is CASSLVAVLDTQYF. The CDR3 DNA reads TGCGCCAGCAGCCTGGTAGCGGTTCTGGATACGCAGTATTTT. The chain uses TRBV4-1 and TRBJ2-3; tentative D call: TRBD2 (6 bases). V lost 4 bases and J 6 bases, leaving 14 bases between the germline ends. CDR1 MGHRA and CDR2 YSYEKL come from the germline V gene. The CDR3 spans 14 residues.